These 12 T cell receptor beta chains originate from one sample sequenced in a study of T cell responses to AZD1222 COVID-19 vaccine. Only in-frame clones appear in the TCRdb table, and some are missing; sequencing was by immunoSEQ multiplex PCR. The table lists fewer than 120,000 clones, about 88% of them singletons, with over 1.5% in the top ten. Sequencing used peripheral blood, obtained on day 0 of AZD1222 vaccination. Every receptor here comes from an adult in good health.

This chain joins TRBV7-2 and TRBJ2-2; D may be TRBD2 (6 bases). Germline V gene data show CDR1 as SGHTA and CDR2 as FQGNSA. The germline V and J ends were trimmed by 10 bases and 4 bases, with 13 bases remaining between them. The CDR3 sequence is 13 residues long. DNA of the CDR3: TGTGCCACCAAGATCGGGGGCACCGGGGAGCTGTTTTTT. Translated, it gives CATKIGGTGELFF.

J is TRBJ1-1 and V is TRBV29-1; tentative D call: TRBD1 (5 bases). Per germline, CDR1 SQVTM and CDR2 ANQGSEA. The CDR3 contains 15 residues. The V and J ends lost 5 bases and 1 base respectively, with 17 bases between them. The CDR3 nucleotides are TGCAGCGTTCGGTCAGAGTGGGGGAAGAACACTGAAGCTTTCTTT. Protein sequence: CSVRSEWGKNTEAFF.

V gene TRBV24-1 combines with J gene TRBJ2-7; no firm D call. Germline V gene sequence: CDR1 KGHDR, CDR2 SFDVKD. This CDR3 region has 11 residues. Trimming shortened V by 4 bases and J by 5 bases, and 5 bases separated the two germline ends. The chain's CDR3 is CATSDSHEQYF. DNA for the CDR3: TGTGCCACCAGTGACTCTCACGAGCAGTACTTC.

The rearrangement joins TRBV6-5 to TRBJ2-7; 7 bases match TRBD2. The CDR3 is 15 amino acids. Trimming cost V 2 bases and J 0 bases; bases outside gene matches: 4. Germline V lookup: CDR1 MNHEY, CDR2 SVGAGI. Written as DNA, the CDR3 is TGTGCCAGCAGTTACGCAGCGGGACGCTCCTACGAGCAGTACTTC. This sequence encodes CASSYAAGRSYEQYF.

The genes are TRBV19 and TRBJ2-1; TRBD2 matches 8 bases. The J segment lost 0 bases and the V segment lost 8 bases, leaving 6 bases of the junction unmatched. The CDR3 is made up of 15 amino acids. Germline CDR1 LNHDA, CDR2 SQIVND (reference sequence). The CDR3 region is CASGLAGSSYNEQFF. CDR3 in DNA: TGTGCCAGTGGATTAGCGGGATCCTCCTACAATGAGCAGTTCTTC. Full variable domain (outside the CDR3, taken from reference TRBV19 and TRBJ2-1): DGGITQSPKYLFRKEGQNVTLSCEQNLNHDAMYWYRQDPGQGLRLIYYSQIVNDFQKGDIAEGYSVSREKKESFPLTVTSAQKNPTAFYLCASGLAGSSYNEQFFGPGTRLTVL.

The CDR3 DNA reads as TGTGCCAGCAGCCCCTCCGGGATGACAGATAACACTGAAGCTTTCTTT. It yields the protein CASSPSGMTDNTEAFF. The chain is built from TRBV7-2 and TRBJ1-1; D is perhaps TRBD1 (5 bases). This CDR3 has 16 residues. Per the germline V gene, CDR1 is SGHTA and CDR2 is FQGNSA. The germline V and J ends were trimmed by 5 bases and 2 bases, with 18 bases remaining between them.

This rearrangement joins TRBV14 to TRBJ1-2; 10 positions agree with TRBD1. The length of the CDR3 is 16 residues. Losses at the gene ends were 3 bases for V and 8 bases for J; bases not matched to a gene: 12. The V gene's germline CDR1 is SGHDN and CDR2 FVKESK. Here the CDR3 reads CASSQPRDRGIGGYTF. CDR3 coding DNA: TGTGCCAGCAGCCAGCCGAGGGACAGGGGTATCGGCGGCTACACCTTC.

The chain joins TRBV6-5 to TRBJ2-5; D is ambiguous. V lost 7 bases and J 2 bases, leaving 8 bases between the germline ends. CDR1 is MNHEY, CDR2 SVGAGI, per germline. This CDR3 contains 12 residues. CDR3 nucleotide sequence: TGTGCCAGCATTTTGACACAAGAGACCCAGTACTTC. As protein: CASILTQETQYF.

V is TRBV6-2 or TRBV6-3 and J is TRBJ2-5; D is possibly TRBD1 (6 bases). CDR1 and CDR2 (germline): MNHEY, SVGEGT. The CDR3 is made up of 16 amino acids. The ends were cut back, 1 base at V and 4 bases at J, with 16 bases in the middle. The CDR3 DNA is TGTGCCAGCAGTTACTTGAGTACAGGGTTGGGAGAGACCCAGTACTTC. This gives the protein CASSYLSTGLGETQYF.

This clone appeared once. The V gene is TRBV6-1, the J gene TRBJ2-7; no reliable D call. Germline V gives CDR1 MNHNS, CDR2 SASEGT. V was pared by 2 bases and J by 3 bases, with 8 bases between. The CDR3 spans 13 residues. The CDR3 nucleotides read TGTGCCAGCAGTGAATTGGGGATCTACGAGCAGTACTTC. As protein: CASSELGIYEQYF.

V usage is TRBV6-5 and J usage is TRBJ2-7; 7 nucleotides agree with TRBD1. CDR1 is MNHEY and CDR2 is SVGAGI in the germline V gene. Trimming at V came to 5 bases and at J to 0 bases, leaving 4 bases not matched to a gene. The CDR3 contains 14 residues. CDR3 sequence: CASSQTGYSYEQYF. The CDR3 nucleotides are TGTGCCAGCAGTCAGACAGGGTACTCCTACGAGCAGTACTTC.

The V gene is TRBV30, the J gene TRBJ1-5; D may be TRBD1 (5 bases). This CDR3 region has 13 residues. With 2 bases removed from V and 2 bases from J, the gap between germline ends came to 7 bases. The germline V gene has CDR1 GTSNPN and CDR2 SVGIG (reference sequence). CDR3 in DNA: TGTGCCTGGAGTTGGGACGGCAATCAGCCCCAGCATTTT. This codes for CAWSWDGNQPQHF. Full variable domain (rest looked up from reference TRBV30 and TRBJ1-5): SQTIHQWPATLVQPVGSPLSLECTVEGTSNPNLYWYRQAAGRGLQLLFYSVGIGQISSEVPQNLSASRPQDRQFILSSKKLLLSDSGFYLCAWSWDGNQPQHFGDGTRLSIL.